This T cell receptor beta chain was recorded in a study of cytomegalovirus exposure and HLA in healthy donors (TCRdb year 2017). A note on the overall study: According to a later analysis, the 100 to 150 validation repertoires were produced on the same platform as the approximately 620 repertoires of the first cohort. The aim of the study was to test whether cataloging public T cell receptors could identify signatures of past pathogen exposure. To predict cytomegalovirus infection status, the study combined high-throughput TCR immunosequencing, statistical association of individual TCRs with disease status, and machine learning. Besides the first cohort of more than 650 subjects, a separate validation cohort made up of 120 different subjects was used. General findings and caveats noted by the study authors: A later analysis had no HLA typing for the validation cohort, so co-occurrence there was scored across all 110 or so repertoires. Three of the identified cytomegalovirus-associated TCR beta chains were confirmed in vitro to be specific for cytomegalovirus antigens. The study listed 150 to 200 TCR beta chains as associated with cytomegalovirus. The classifier was reported to diagnose cytomegalovirus status with high specificity and sensitivity in both the original cohort and the validation cohort. While some public TCRs were present in many individuals, most TCR sequences turned up only very rarely across donors. According to the authors, the approach could potentially be generalized to other disease states and immunological phenotypes. Subsequent analysis determined that TCRs grouped into clusters in the first cohort also showed a tendency toward co-occurrence across the 120 or so validation repertoires, and approximately 93% of cluster scores exceeded 0.

Libraries were built with the immunoSEQ multiplex PCR assay. In the original analysis: A statistical classification framework was built to diagnose cytomegalovirus status from the catalog of TCR beta chain sequences. In TCRdb, the immuneACCESS table is reduced to in-frame sequences with V and J assigned. These tables do not hold every clone; where another copy was compared, an unresolved V gene accounts for under half, and the others remain unexplained. That table furnishes V, J and clone size, whereas the DNA furnished D and trimming. For this sample the table gives roughly 100,000 clones, of which approximately 90% were detected only once. About 1.8% of the sample is held by the ten biggest clonotypes. Including the terminal cysteine and phenylalanine, the CDR3 comprises 15 residues. This entry keeps only the CDR3 DNA: 45 bases, framed from base 1. CDR1 and CDR2 are read off the germline V gene as SGDLS and YYNGEE. V drops 3 bases and J drops 1 base, leaving 13 bases in between.

The donors belonged to the validation cohort of around 120 subjects, which was separate from the roughly 670-subject first cohort. Details on this clone: This clone's antigen is unknown. Base qualities are missing; no much larger clone stands one base away.

The sequence came from a woman aged 18-29 years in good health and CMV-seropositive. Sequences were obtained from PBMCs. This sequence uses TRBV9 and TRBJ2-5; TRBD2 might be the D gene, on 5 matching bases. CDR3 protein: CASSAPAGFQETQYF. The DNA reads as follows: TGTGCCAGCAGCGCCCCCGCGGGCTTCCAAGAGACCCAGTACTTC. The CDR3 plus the reference TRBV9 and TRBJ2-5 genes for the other parts give the full variable domain: DSGVTQTPKHLITATGQRVTLRCSPRSGDLSVYWYQQSLDQGLQFLIQYYNGEERAKGNILERFSAQQFPDLHSELNLSSLELGDSALYFCASSAPAGFQETQYFGPGTRLLVL.